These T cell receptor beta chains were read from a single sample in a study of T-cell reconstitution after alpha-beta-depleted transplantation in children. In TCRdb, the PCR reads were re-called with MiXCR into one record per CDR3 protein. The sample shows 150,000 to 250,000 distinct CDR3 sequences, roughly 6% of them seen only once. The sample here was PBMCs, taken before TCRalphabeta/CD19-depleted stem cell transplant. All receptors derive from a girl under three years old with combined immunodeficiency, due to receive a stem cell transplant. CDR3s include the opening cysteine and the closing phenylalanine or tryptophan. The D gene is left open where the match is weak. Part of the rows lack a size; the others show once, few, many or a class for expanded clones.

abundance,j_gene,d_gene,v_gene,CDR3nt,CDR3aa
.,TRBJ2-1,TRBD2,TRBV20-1,TGCTGTGCTAGAGATCCCTTGACTAGCGGGGGGGCCAATGAGCAGTTCTTC,CCARDPLTSGGANEQFF
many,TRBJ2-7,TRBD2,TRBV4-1,TGCGCCAGCAGCCAAACGGCTAGCGGGGGCTACGAGCAGTACTTC,CASSQTASGGYEQYF
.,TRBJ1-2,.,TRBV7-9,TGTGCCAGCAGCTTATGGCAGGGAGATGGCTACACCTTC,CASSLWQGDGYTF
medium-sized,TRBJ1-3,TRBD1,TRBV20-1,TGCAGTGCCCCCCAGACAGGGGCTGGAAACACCATATATTTT,CSAPQTGAGNTIYF
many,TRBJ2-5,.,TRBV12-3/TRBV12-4,TGTGCCAGCAGTTTAAGTCAGCAAGAGACCCAGTACTTC,CASSLSQQETQYF
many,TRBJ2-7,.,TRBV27,TGTGCCAGCAGTTTATCACCAGATAGCTCCTACGAGCAGTACTTC,CASSLSPDSSYEQYF
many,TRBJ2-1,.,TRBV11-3,TGTGCCAGCAGCCTCCACTACTACAATGAGCAGTTCTTC,CASSLHYYNEQFF
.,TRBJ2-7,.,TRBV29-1,TGCAGCGTCACGGGGGAAGTGTGGGGCGAGCAGTACTTC,CSVTGEVWGEQYF
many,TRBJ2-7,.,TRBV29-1,TGCAGCGTTCTCTGGACCGAGGGGCCCTACGAGCAGTACTTC,CSVLWTEGPYEQYF
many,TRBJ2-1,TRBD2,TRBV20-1,TGCAGTGCTAGGAGGTTGTCTAGCGGGAGATCGAGCTCCTACAATGAGCAGTTCTTC,CSARRLSSGRSSSYNEQFF
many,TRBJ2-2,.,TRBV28,TGTGCCAGCAGTCCGGGACGGTACACCGGGGAGCTGTTTTTT,CASSPGRYTGELFF
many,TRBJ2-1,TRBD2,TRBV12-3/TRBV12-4,TGTGCCAGCAGTTTCCTAGCGGGGGGCCACAATGAGCAGTTCTTC,CASSFLAGGHNEQFF
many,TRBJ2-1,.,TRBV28,TGTGCCAGCAGTTTAAGGGGGGATGAGCAGTTCTTC,CASSLRGDEQFF
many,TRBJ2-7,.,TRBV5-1,TGCGCCAGCAGCTTGCGCCCTTTAGCAACCCCACGCGAGCAGTACTTC,CASSLRPLATPREQYF
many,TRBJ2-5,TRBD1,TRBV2,TGTGCCAGCAGTGTTCTACGGGACAGGTTCATAACAGGGGAGACCCAGTACTTC,CASSVLRDRFITGETQYF
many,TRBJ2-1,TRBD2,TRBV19,TGTGCCAGTAGTGGGGGTCGGGGGGGATCCTACAATGAGCAGTTCTTC,CASSGGRGGSYNEQFF